The 32 T cell receptor beta chains given below trace back to one sample, sequenced in a study of T cell responses to AZD1222 COVID-19 vaccine. The data were produced by immunoSEQ multiplex PCR, yet TCRdb's version contains in-frame clones alone and is incomplete. The sample records 100,000 to 150,000 clones, 92% being singletons. The sequencing used peripheral blood, collected on day 0 of AZD1222 vaccination. The receptors were sampled from an adult in good health.

The chain uses TRBV5-1 and TRBJ1-3, with D tentatively TRBD1 (5 bases). Trimming removed 0 bases at V and 0 bases at J, with 10 bases between. The CDR3 spans 16 residues. The germline V gene encodes CDR1 SGHRS and CDR2 YFSETQ. CDR3 DNA: TGCGCCAGCAGCTTGGGGTGGGGCAGCTCTGGAAACACCATATATTTT. This gives the protein CASSLGWGSSGNTIYF.

In DNA form, the CDR3 reads TGTGCCAGTAGTCCCATGGCAGGGGGCAATCAGCCCCAGCATTTT. It specifies CASSPMAGGNQPQHF. The genes are TRBV19 and TRBJ1-5; D is possibly TRBD1 (6 bases). The V end was cut by 5 bases, the J end by 2 bases, with 13 bases between. CDR1 and CDR2 (germline): LNHDA, SQIVND (reference sequence). The CDR3 covers 15 residues.

Concerning this clone: At one of its ends the junction is not consistent with the germline gene, which may arise from a read error. The gene calls are TRBV7-7 and TRBJ1-1, with D possibly being TRBD1 (6 bases). Germline-derived CDR1 and CDR2 are SSHAT and FNYEAQ (reference sequence). This CDR3 contains 16 residues. The CDR3 sequence is CASSLEGVRGNTEAFF. DNA of the CDR3: TGTGCTAGCAGCTTAGAGGGGGTTAGAGGGAACACTGAAGCTTTCTTT.

This chain connects TRBV6-5 to TRBJ1-4; a weak D match, TRBD1 (6 bases). Per germline, CDR1 MNHEY and CDR2 SVGAGI. V shed 6 bases and J shed 3 bases, with 14 bases lying between them. The length of the CDR3 is 15 residues. In nucleotides, the CDR3 is TGTGCCAGCAGCCCCCGGGGGGCGGCTAATGAAAAACTGTTTTTT. Its translation: CASSPRGAANEKLFF.

The chain carries TRBV7-2 and TRBJ1-5, with D unresolved. The CDR3 runs 15 residues. The V gene's germline CDR1 is SGHTA and CDR2 FQGNSA. The V end lost 2 bases, the J end lost 0 bases, and 8 bases lay between the germline ends. The CDR3 DNA reads TGTGCCAGCAGCTTATGGGGTGGTAGCAATCAGCCCCAGCATTTT. This translates into CASSLWGGSNQPQHF.

The chain uses TRBV19 and TRBJ1-2; D may be TRBD1 (5 bases). There are 14 residues in the CDR3. Trimming cost V 5 bases and J 4 bases, with 14 bases left between them. Germline lookup yields CDR1 LNHDA and CDR2 SQIVND (reference sequence). CDR3 loop: CASSPTEGFYGYTF. The CDR3 nucleotides read TGTGCCAGTAGTCCGACAGAAGGGTTCTATGGCTACACCTTC.

The chain carries TRBV10-3 and TRBJ2-3; 7 nucleotides align to TRBD2. Germline CDR1 ENHRY, CDR2 SYGVKD. The length of the CDR3 is 17 residues. The V and J ends lost 3 bases and 5 bases, in that order; junction bases with no gene match: 14. CDR3 sequence reads: CAISDLVAGRIGDTQYF. The DNA for the CDR3 is TGTGCCATCAGTGATTTAGTAGCGGGTAGGATCGGAGATACGCAGTATTTT.

The genes are TRBV3-1 (or the pseudogene TRBV3-2) and TRBJ1-1, with TRBD1 as a possible D gene (5 bases). Germline V CDR1 and CDR2: LGHDT, YNNKEL (reference sequence). The V gene lost 0 bases and the J gene lost 6 bases, with 11 bases spanning the gap. The CDR3 runs to 14 residues. CDR3 sequence: CASSQDLLGAEAFF. The CDR3 DNA sequence: TGTGCCAGCAGCCAAGACCTCCTAGGGGCTGAAGCTTTCTTT.

The chain recombines TRBV5-1 with TRBJ1-2; D call uncertain. V was clipped by 3 bases and J by 6 bases, with 18 bases between them. This CDR3 has 15 amino acids. Per the germline V gene, CDR1 is SGHRS and CDR2 is YFSETQ. The CDR3: CASSSSPEFMDGYTF. The CDR3 nucleotides read TGCGCCAGCAGCTCCTCTCCGGAATTTATGGATGGCTACACCTTC. Supplemented by reference TRBV5-1 and TRBJ1-2, the full variable domain reads KAGVTQTPRYLIKTRGQQVTLSCSPISGHRSVSWYQQTPGQGLQFLFEYFSETQRNKGNFPGRFSGRQFSNSRSEMNVSTLELGDSALYLCASSSSPEFMDGYTFGSGTRLTVV.

The chain employs TRBV20-1 and TRBJ1-2, with D hard to call. In germline, CDR1 is DFQATT, CDR2 SNEGSKA (reference sequence). V was trimmed by 3 bases and J by 4 bases, leaving 12 bases between them. The CDR3 sequence is 13 residues long. The CDR3: CSASSASPYGYTF. Written as DNA, the CDR3 is TGCAGTGCTAGTTCGGCCAGCCCCTATGGCTACACCTTC.

This chain links TRBV11-3 with TRBJ1-4; D unclear. The CDR3 is 13 residues long. The germline V gene encodes CDR1 SGHNT and CDR2 YENEEA. Between the trimmed V and J ends, which lost 5 bases and 4 bases, there was a span of 8 bases. CDR3 in DNA: TGTGCCAGCAGCCCCTCGAGTAATGAAAAACTGTTTTTT. Its translation: CASSPSSNEKLFF.

V and J are TRBV5-1 and TRBJ1-4; 7 bases line up with TRBD1. The V gene's germline CDR1 is SGHRS and CDR2 YFSETQ. The junction had 8 bases not matched to a gene; V was cut back by 3 bases and J by 6 bases. This CDR3 has 15 amino acids. This CDR3 is CASSYDRDGYEKLFF. The CDR3 DNA reads TGCGCCAGCAGCTACGACAGGGACGGTTATGAAAAACTGTTTTTT.

The chain employs TRBV6-2 or TRBV6-3 and TRBJ1-5; D possibly corresponds to TRBD1 (6 bases). This CDR3 is built from 15 residues. Germline assignment: CDR1 MNHEY and CDR2 SVGEGT. V lost 2 bases to trimming and J lost 6 bases, with 14 bases between them. The CDR3 DNA reads as TGTGCCAGCAGTTACGGGGCGGGGGGCCGTCAGCCCCAGCATTTT. Its protein is CASSYGAGGRQPQHF.

This clone turned up a few times. This chain links TRBV16 with TRBJ1-1; D may be TRBD1 (6 bases). The CDR3 spans 15 residues. The germline CDR1 and CDR2 sequences are KGHSY and FQNENV. The V and J ends lost 4 bases and 0 bases respectively, with 12 bases between them. The CDR3 loop reads CASSPRQELNTEAFF. The CDR3 nucleotides read TGTGCCAGCAGCCCCCGACAGGAGCTGAACACTGAAGCTTTCTTT.

This chain joins TRBV7-3 and TRBJ2-3; TRBD2 matches at 7 bases. J lost 6 bases, V lost 5 bases, and 14 bases had no gene match. CDR1 and CDR2 (germline): SGHTA, FQGTGA. This CDR3 region has 16 residues. CDR3 region: CASSLRGDFGRDTQYF. CDR3 sequence (DNA): TGTGCCAGCAGCCTCCGGGGGGACTTCGGGCGGGATACGCAGTATTTT.

This sequence joins TRBV18 and TRBJ1-2, with unresolved D. V was trimmed by 3 bases and J by 2 bases, leaving 10 bases between them. Germline loops: CDR1 KGHSH, CDR2 LQKENI. This CDR3 comprises 14 residues. This CDR3 reads CASSPSTDNYGYTF. CDR3 in DNA: TGTGCCAGCTCACCTTCGACGGACAACTATGGCTACACCTTC.

This chain joins TRBV18 and TRBJ2-7, with 7 bases matching TRBD2. The germline V gene encodes CDR1 KGHSH and CDR2 LQKENI. The CDR3 runs 15 residues. Trimming took 3 bases from V and 2 from J; bases not matched to a gene: 7. The CDR3 protein is CASSPEAGVTYEQYF. The CDR3, as DNA: TGTGCCAGCTCACCGGAGGCGGGGGTCACCTACGAGCAGTACTTC.

This clone was counted a single time. The DNA for the CDR3 is TGCGCCAGCAGCCTTCCATCCGTGGGTGGCTACACCTTC. Amino acid sequence: CASSLPSVGGYTF. The chain has TRBV4-1 and TRBJ1-2; unclear D gene. Germline-derived CDR1 and CDR2 are MGHRA and YSYEKL. The CDR3 runs to 13 residues. The ends were cut back, 4 bases at V and 7 bases at J, with 13 bases in the middle.

The chain links TRBV30 to TRBJ1-2; 7 bases fit TRBD1. This CDR3 comprises 13 residues. The V segment lost 1 base and the J segment 4 bases; nucleotides outside the gene matches: 3. The germline CDR1 and CDR2 sequences are GTSNPN and SVGIG (reference sequence). The CDR3 nucleotides read TGTGCCTGGAGTGCAGGGGGGGGCTATGGCTACACCTTC. It is translated as CAWSAGGGYGYTF.

The rearrangement uses TRBV5-1 and TRBJ1-2, with a tentative D call TRBD1 (6 bases). V was trimmed by 3 bases and J by 8 bases, leaving 20 bases between them. Germline-derived CDR1 and CDR2 are SGHRS and YFSETQ. The length of the CDR3 is 15 residues. The DNA for the CDR3 is TGCGCCAGCAGCTCCCACGCCCGGGGGGCATCGGGCTACACCTTC. Its protein product is CASSSHARGASGYTF.

This chain uses TRBV7-2 with TRBJ2-1, with D perhaps TRBD2 (6 bases). V lost 6 bases to trimming and J lost 10 bases, with 13 bases between them. CDR3 length: 12 residues. Germline V gives CDR1 SGHTA, CDR2 FQGNSA. CDR3 sequence reads: CASSLTRSEQFF. As DNA, the CDR3 is TGTGCCAGCAGTCTGACTAGATCCGAGCAGTTCTTC.

The CDR3 region has the DNA TGTGCCAGCAGCTTAGCTCAAGCTAGGAGTTCACCCCTCCACTTT. It codes for CASSLAQARSSPLHF. The chain joins TRBV7-2 to TRBJ1-6; D is undetermined. Germline V lookup: CDR1 SGHTA, CDR2 FQGNSA. The CDR3 spans 15 residues. Between the trimmed V and J ends, which lost 0 bases and 9 bases, there was a span of 12 bases.

The rearrangement uses TRBV3-1 (or the pseudogene TRBV3-2) and TRBJ2-1, with 13 bases matching TRBD2. The CDR3 runs to 17 residues. The germline CDR1 and CDR2 sequences are LGHDT and YNNKEL (reference sequence). With V trimmed by 0 bases and J by 8 bases, 7 bases remained unmatched. CDR3 loop: CASSQDHMGLAGHEQFF. In nucleotides, the CDR3 is TGTGCCAGCAGCCAAGATCACATGGGACTAGCGGGACATGAGCAGTTCTTC.

This chain joins TRBV25-1 and TRBJ2-3; D not resolved. Germline V gives CDR1 MGHDK, CDR2 SYGVNS. The CDR3 is 16 residues long. V lost 6 bases and J lost 1, with 17 bases in between. The CDR3 region has the DNA TGTGCCAGCAGCCCCCTCATGCCAGGCCGCACAGATACGCAGTATTTT. It yields the protein CASSPLMPGRTDTQYF.

The chain recombines TRBV7-2 with TRBJ1-1; D not resolved. Trimming cost V 9 bases and J 3 bases, with 8 bases left between them. The CDR3 covers 11 residues. Germline loops: CDR1 SGHTA, CDR2 FQGNSA. In DNA, the CDR3 is TGTGCCAGTCGGTGGTACACTGAAGCTTTCTTT. It specifies CASRWYTEAFF.

This clone was detected only once. V is TRBV2 and J is TRBJ1-5; D remains unclear. V lost 7 bases to trimming and J lost 0 bases, with 7 bases between them. Germline CDR1 is SNHLY and CDR2 is FYNNEI. The CDR3 consists of 13 residues. The CDR3, as DNA: TGTGCCAGCACAAGGTATAGCAATCAGCCCCAGCATTTT. Translation: CASTRYSNQPQHF.

V usage is TRBV12-3 or TRBV12-4 and J usage is TRBJ1-2, with D possibly being TRBD1 (5 bases). CDR3 length: 12 residues. Trimming took off 7 bases at V and 4 bases at J, with 10 bases between the two ends. The CDR3 bases are TGTGCCAGCACCCGGGACTTCTATGGCTACACCTTC. The encoded protein is CASTRDFYGYTF.

This clone was counted a few times. The J gene is TRBJ2-1, the V gene TRBV3-1 (or the pseudogene TRBV3-2), with 9 bases aligning to TRBD1. The germline V gene has CDR1 LGHDT and CDR2 YNNKEL (reference sequence). This CDR3 is built from 15 residues. V trimming: 1 base; J trimming: 8 bases; junction bases outside the gene matches: 6. CDR3 sequence reads: CASSQGGQGWDEQFF. In DNA, the CDR3 is TGTGCCAGCAGCCAAGGCGGACAGGGGTGGGATGAGCAGTTCTTC.

CDR3 nucleotide sequence: TGTGCCAGCAGACCGAGCGGGCTGTCGTACAATGAGCAGTTCTTC. Protein product: CASRPSGLSYNEQFF. The J gene is TRBJ2-1, the V gene TRBV11-2; possibly TRBD2 for D (6 bases). Germline V gene data show CDR1 as SGHAT and CDR2 as FQNNGV. The ends were cut back, 6 bases at V and 4 bases at J, with 16 bases in the middle. The CDR3 consists of 15 residues.

The chain couples TRBV5-4 to TRBJ1-2, with TRBD1 as a possible D gene (5 bases). CDR3 length: 14 residues. V gave up 4 bases and J gave up 4 bases, with 14 bases separating them. From germline, CDR1 is SGHNT and CDR2 YYREEE (reference sequence). CDR3 region: CASSPGGRSYGYTF. The CDR3 DNA reads TGTGCCAGCAGCCCGGGGGGACGGAGCTATGGCTACACCTTC.

The chain carries TRBV18 and TRBJ1-5, with D unresolved. The CDR3 contains 13 residues. Trimming took 6 bases from V and 4 from J, leaving 10 bases between them. CDR1 is KGHSH, CDR2 LQKENI, per germline. The CDR3 reads CASSLGENQPQHF. The CDR3 nucleotides read TGTGCCAGCTCCCTCGGGGAGAATCAGCCCCAGCATTTT.

J is TRBJ1-2 and V is TRBV30; no firm D call. Germline V gives CDR1 GTSNPN, CDR2 SVGIG (reference sequence). The CDR3 is 13 amino acids. V was clipped by 0 bases and J by 3 bases, with 8 bases between them. For the CDR3, the DNA is TGTGCCTGGAGTGTTGCACACTACTATGGCTACACCTTC. The encoded protein is CAWSVAHYYGYTF.